This T cell receptor beta chain was captured in a study of T cell repertoires in cytomegalovirus infection. TCRdb reprocessed the reads via MiXCR and lists one record per CDR3 protein. The sample lists around 300,000 distinct CDR3 sequences, roughly 25% occurring once. CDR3 size: 13 residues. CDR1 is SGHTA, CDR2 FQGTGA, per germline. The germline V and J ends were trimmed by 5 bases and 6 bases, with 12 bases remaining between them. The clonotype originates from a human donor in good health (CMV status not recorded). Some clones in this sample may be carry-over from other donors' samples. Material: PBMCs. This chain uses TRBV7-3 with TRBJ2-3; D is unclear. As DNA, the CDR3 is TGTGCCAGCAGCCGGGCGCCGGTGGATACGCAGTATTTT. It specifies CASSRAPVDTQYF. The variable domain in full, with the rest retrieved from reference TRBV7-3 and TRBJ2-3, is GAGVSQTPSNKVTEKGKYVELRCDPISGHTALYWYRQSLGQGPEFLIYFQGTGAADDSGLPNDRFFAVRPEGSVSTLKIQRTERGDSAVYLCASSRAPVDTQYFGPGTRLTVL.